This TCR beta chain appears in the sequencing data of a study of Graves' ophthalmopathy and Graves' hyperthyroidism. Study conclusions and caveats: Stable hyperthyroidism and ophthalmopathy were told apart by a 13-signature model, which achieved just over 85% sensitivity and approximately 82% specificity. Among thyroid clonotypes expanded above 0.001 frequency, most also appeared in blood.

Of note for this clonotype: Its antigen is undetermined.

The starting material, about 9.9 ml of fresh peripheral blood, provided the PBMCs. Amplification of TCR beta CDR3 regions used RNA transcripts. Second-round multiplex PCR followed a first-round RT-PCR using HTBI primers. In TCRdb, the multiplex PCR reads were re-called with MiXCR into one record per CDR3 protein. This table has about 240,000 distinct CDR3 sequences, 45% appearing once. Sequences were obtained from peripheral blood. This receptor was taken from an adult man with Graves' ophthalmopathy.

The CDR3 coding sequence is TGTGCCAGCAGTTACCTCAAGGGCAATTCACCCCTCCACTTT. It specifies CASSYLKGNSPLHF. The chain has TRBV6-5 and TRBJ1-6, with no clear D. The CDR3 totals 14 residues. Germline V gives CDR1 MNHEY, CDR2 SVGAGI. V lost 2 bases and J lost 7, with 9 bases in between.